This entry is about one T cell receptor beta chain. Time point specified: newly diagnosed GD, antithyroid drugs for less than 3 months. PBMC RNA was the source of the TCR library. The data were taken from a study of regulatory T cells in long-lasting Graves disease. V dropped 3 bases and J dropped 2 bases, with 12 bases sitting between them. The CDR3 sequence is 15 residues long. Germline V lookup: CDR1 MNHNS, CDR2 SASEGT. TCR beta libraries were built with iRepertoire HTBI primers and Arm-PCR of CDR3 regions. TCRdb itself ran the multiplex PCR reads through MiXCR, one entry per CDR3 protein. The table includes around 460,000 distinct CDR3 sequences, around 15% detected once. The same sample was also used in a study of T cells in Graves' hyperthyroidism and ophthalmopathy.

The clonotype was recovered from a woman between 45 and 60 years old with Graves disease. This specimen consisted of peripheral blood mononuclear cells (PBMCs), obtained at new diagnosis, from a patient treated with antithyroid drugs. The gene calls are TRBV6-1 and TRBJ2-3; D is unclear. CDR3 sequence (DNA): TGTGCCAGCAGTGAGTCAAGGGTTAACACAGATACGCAGTATTTT. Translated, it gives CASSESRVNTDTQYF.